Following are 27 T cell receptor beta chains from one sample sequenced in a study of blood T cell repertoires in COVID-19 (dated by TCRdb to the early 2020s). Library prep was done by the immunoSEQ multiplex PCR assay. TCRdb limited this immuneACCESS table to in-frame rearrangements with V and J called. A share of clones is missing; checked studies link under half to unresolved V genes, and the rest is unexplained. This sample has under 500,000 clones in its table, and about 85% of those were observed once. Clones ranked in the top ten supply over 1.5% of the sample. The sample comprised PBMCs or T cells enriched from blood (not recorded which). All receptors come from a woman under 30 with acute COVID-19.

The chain carries TRBV11-2 and TRBJ2-1, with 8 bases identical to TRBD2. The CDR3 is made up of 15 amino acids. Germline values: CDR1 SGHAT, CDR2 FQNNGV. Trimming at V came to 0 bases and at J to 3 bases, leaving 1 base not matched to a gene. The CDR3 here is CASSLESGGYNEQFF. The CDR3 DNA follows: TGTGCCAGCAGCTTAGAGAGCGGGGGCTACAATGAGCAGTTCTTC.

The rearrangement uses TRBV6-2 or TRBV6-3 and TRBJ1-1; 7 nucleotides align to TRBD1. After removal of 6 bases from V and 0 bases from J, the junction contained 4 bases not matched to a gene. Looked up from germline, CDR1 is MNHEY and CDR2 is SVGEGT. This CDR3 region has 14 residues. CDR3 sequence (DNA): TGTGCCAGCAGCCGGGGACAGTTGAACACTGAAGCTTTCTTT. This codes for CASSRGQLNTEAFF.

V usage is TRBV7-2 and J usage is TRBJ1-5, with TRBD1 matching 7 bases. The CDR3 runs to 13 residues. Trimming cost V 5 bases and J 6 bases; bases outside gene matches: 4. Germline V gives CDR1 SGHTA, CDR2 FQGNSA. The chain's CDR3 is CASSGQVGQPQHF. The CDR3, as DNA: TGTGCCAGCAGCGGACAGGTGGGTCAGCCCCAGCATTTT.

The CDR3 coding sequence is TGCGCCAGCAGCTACCTTCGGGGGTCCAGCTCTGGGGCCAACGTCCTGACTTTC. Translation gives CASSYLRGSSSGANVLTF. This rearrangement joins TRBV5-1 to TRBJ2-6, with D maybe TRBD2 (6 bases). Germline values: CDR1 SGHRS, CDR2 YFSETQ. The CDR3 is made up of 18 amino acids. V was clipped by 3 bases and J by 0 bases, with 16 bases between them. The complete variable domain, with remaining parts taken from reference TRBV5-1 and TRBJ2-6, reads KAGVTQTPRYLIKTRGQQVTLSCSPISGHRSVSWYQQTPGQGLQFLFEYFSETQRNKGNFPGRFSGRQFSNSRSEMNVSTLELGDSALYLCASSYLRGSSSGANVLTFGAGSRLTVL.

This clone was counted only a few times. The chain employs TRBV6-4 and TRBJ1-5; no reliable D call. Trimming removed 4 bases at V and 3 bases at J, with 7 bases between. CDR1 is MRHNA, CDR2 SNTAGT, per germline. The CDR3 runs to 13 residues. The DNA for the CDR3 is TGTGCCAGCAGTGTTTCTATCAATCAGCCCCAGCATTTT. This gives the protein CASSVSINQPQHF.

The J gene is TRBJ2-1, the V gene TRBV9, with TRBD2 matching 12 bases. The CDR3 has 16 amino acids. Per germline, CDR1 SGDLS and CDR2 YYNGEE. V dropped 4 bases and J dropped 6; count of bases not matched to a gene: 8. In DNA, the CDR3 is TGTGCCAGCAGCCCGTCTAGCGGGGGGGCCGGCAATGAGCAGTTCTTC. This encodes CASSPSSGGAGNEQFF.

The chain carries TRBV28 and TRBJ2-2, with TRBD1 matching over 7 bases. There are 13 residues in the CDR3. Germline loops: CDR1 MDHEN, CDR2 SYDVKM. With 7 bases clipped from V and 4 bases from J, the junction kept 3 bases outside the gene matches. CDR3: CASKGASTGELFF. The CDR3, as DNA: TGTGCCAGCAAGGGGGCTAGCACCGGGGAGCTGTTTTTT.

The V call is TRBV5-1, the J call TRBJ1-2; TRBD1 is a possible D gene (6 bases). V dropped 4 bases and J dropped 2 bases, with 9 bases sitting between them. Germline V gives CDR1 SGHRS, CDR2 YFSETQ. The CDR3 length is 13 residues. DNA of the CDR3: TGCGCCAGCAGCCACAGGGAAAACTATGGCTACACCTTC. Its protein is CASSHRENYGYTF.

V usage is TRBV28 and J usage is TRBJ2-7, with TRBD2 identical over 9 bases. Germline lookup yields CDR1 MDHEN and CDR2 SYDVKM. The CDR3 consists of 16 residues. V gave up 5 bases and J gave up 4 bases; unmatched junction bases: 12. The CDR3 is CASSTSSSGRWYEQYF. The CDR3 DNA is TGTGCCAGCAGTACATCCTCCAGCGGGAGGTGGTACGAGCAGTACTTC.

Comments on this clone: Other nucleotide sequences in the sample specify the same CDR3. The chain carries TRBV27 and TRBJ2-3; D unclear. The CDR3 is 13 amino acids. V lost 3 bases and J lost 5, with 9 bases in between. The germline CDR1 and CDR2 sequences are MNHEY and SMNVEV (reference sequence). CDR3 in DNA: TGTGCCAGCAGTTTGGTCTCGGGAGATACGCAGTATTTT. It yields the protein CASSLVSGDTQYF.

This chain joins TRBV18 and TRBJ2-7; 8 bases are shared with TRBD2. V lost 2 bases and J lost 3; bases outside the gene matches: 6. The CDR3 is 15 residues long. Germline-derived CDR1 and CDR2 are KGHSH and LQKENI. The CDR3 region is CASSPFSGEDYEQYF. The CDR3 coding sequence is TGTGCCAGCTCACCATTTAGCGGGGAAGACTACGAGCAGTACTTC. Filled out from reference TRBV18 and TRBJ2-7, the complete variable domain reads NAGVMQNPRHLVRRRGQEARLRCSPMKGHSHVYWYRQLPEEGLKFMVYLQKENIIDESGMPKERFSAEFPKEGPSILRIQQVVRGDSAAYFCASSPFSGEDYEQYFGPGTRLTVT.

The V gene is TRBV28, the J gene TRBJ2-1; 10 bases line up with TRBD1. There are 15 residues in the CDR3. Looked up from germline, CDR1 is MDHEN and CDR2 is SYDVKM. V was clipped by 6 bases and J by 4 bases; unmatched bases: 6. The CDR3 sequence is CASRKAGQGYNEQFF. The CDR3, as DNA: TGTGCCAGCAGGAAGGCGGGACAGGGGTACAATGAGCAGTTCTTC.

This clone was counted once. The chain uses TRBV4-3 and TRBJ2-2; 11 bases are a match to TRBD1. This CDR3 has 15 residues. The V and J ends lost 5 bases and 4 bases, in that order; junction bases with no gene match: 3. Germline V lookup: CDR1 LGHNA, CDR2 YSLEER. This chain's CDR3 is CASSAGTGGTGELFF. DNA for the CDR3: TGCGCCAGCAGCGCTGGGACAGGGGGCACCGGGGAGCTGTTTTTT.

This sequence joins TRBV3-1 (or the pseudogene TRBV3-2) and TRBJ1-1; TRBD1 matches at 8 bases. Trimming at V came to 4 bases and at J to 6 bases, leaving 7 bases not matched to a gene. Per the germline V gene, CDR1 is LGHDT and CDR2 is YNNKEL (reference sequence). The CDR3 contains 14 residues. In DNA form, the CDR3 reads TGTGCCAGCAGCCTCGGACAGGGTTTCCCTGAAGCTTTCTTT. Translation: CASSLGQGFPEAFF.

The chain employs TRBV4-1 and TRBJ1-2; 10 bases agree with TRBD1. CDR3 length equals 16 residues. Per the germline V gene, CDR1 is MGHRA and CDR2 is YSYEKL. Trimming removed 2 bases from V and 6 bases from J; junction bases left unmatched: 9. The CDR3 is CASSQTTRDRGDGYTF. Here the CDR3 DNA reads TGCGCCAGCAGCCAAACCACCCGGGACAGGGGAGATGGCTACACCTTC.

V usage is TRBV30 and J usage is TRBJ2-7, with TRBD2 matching over 7 bases. Germline lookup yields CDR1 GTSNPN and CDR2 SVGIG (reference sequence). The CDR3 has 13 residues. Unmatched junction bases numbered 5, after V lost 0 bases and J lost 6 bases. The DNA of the CDR3 is TGTGCCTGGAGTGTGCGGGGGTCGGGCGAGCAGTACTTC. This encodes CAWSVRGSGEQYF. Combining the CDR3 with reference TRBV30 and TRBJ2-7 gives the whole variable domain SQTIHQWPATLVQPVGSPLSLECTVEGTSNPNLYWYRQAAGRGLQLLFYSVGIGQISSEVPQNLSASRPQDRQFILSSKKLLLSDSGFYLCAWSVRGSGEQYFGPGTRLTVT.

The V and J genes are TRBV7-9 and TRBJ1-1; the match to TRBD1 covers 11 bases. The CDR3 is 13 residues long. Germline CDR1 is SEHNR and CDR2 is FQNEAQ (reference sequence). V shed 9 bases and J 6 bases; nucleotides not matched to a gene: 6. The CDR3 region is CASYRDRGAEAFF. CDR3 bases: TGTGCCAGTTATCGGGACAGGGGGGCTGAAGCTTTCTTT.

The rearrangement joins TRBV4-3 to TRBJ2-7; TRBD1 might be the D (5 bases). V dropped 1 base and J dropped 0 bases, with 16 bases sitting between them. The germline gives CDR1 LGHNA, CDR2 YSLEER. The CDR3 contains 17 residues. The CDR3 nucleotides read TGCGCCAGCAGCCAAGGGGGTGGGGCGGTTAGCTCCTACGAGCAGTACTTC. It is translated as CASSQGGGAVSSYEQYF.

The CDR3 is CASSGVPISGRISYEQYF. CDR3 nucleotide sequence: TGTGCCAGCAGCGGAGTTCCAATTAGCGGGAGGATCTCCTACGAGCAGTACTTC. This sequence joins TRBV7-9 and TRBJ2-7, with 10 bases lining up with TRBD2. The V gene's germline CDR1 is SEHNR and CDR2 FQNEAQ (reference sequence). Trimming removed 5 bases from V and 0 bases from J; junction bases left unmatched: 13. The CDR3 length is 18 residues. Full variable domain (rest looked up from reference TRBV7-9 and TRBJ2-7): DTGVSQNPRHKITKRGQNVTFRCDPISEHNRLYWYRQTLGQGPEFLTYFQNEAQLEKSRLLSDRFSAERPKGSFSTLEIQRTEQGDSAMYLCASSGVPISGRISYEQYFGPGTRLTVT.

The chain carries TRBV14 and TRBJ2-3, with 14 bases fitting TRBD2. V was pared by 0 bases and J by 0 bases, with 20 bases of the junction left unmatched. The germline CDR1 and CDR2 sequences are SGHDN and FVKESK. The CDR3 is 24 amino acids. The chain's CDR3 is CASSQDSPGLAGEGDSRSTDTQYF. DNA for the CDR3: TGTGCCAGCAGCCAAGATTCCCCGGGACTAGCGGGAGAAGGAGATTCTCGGAGCACAGATACGCAGTATTTT.

This chain joins TRBV5-4 and TRBJ2-7; 7 bases match TRBD2. V trimming: 0 bases; J trimming: 2 bases; junction bases outside the gene matches: 8. CDR1 is SGHNT, CDR2 YYREEE, per germline (reference sequence). The CDR3 length is 16 residues. This CDR3 is CASSLAGGGAAYEQYF. The CDR3 DNA is TGTGCCAGCAGCTTGGCCGGGGGAGGGGCAGCCTACGAGCAGTACTTC.

The chain links TRBV2 to TRBJ1-2; D gene uncertain. CDR1 and CDR2 from the germline V gene are SNHLY and FYNNEI. V was shortened by 8 bases and J by 7 bases, with 11 bases between the two germline ends. The CDR3 is made up of 11 amino acids. In nucleotides, the CDR3 is TGTGCCAGCGGAGGAGGGTTTGGCTACACCTTC. Translated: CASGGGFGYTF.

V gene TRBV6-6 combines with J gene TRBJ1-3, with D unresolved. Germline CDR1 reads MNHNY; CDR2 reads SVGAGI (reference sequence). V shed 0 bases and J shed 3 bases, with 12 bases lying between them. This CDR3 is 16 amino acids long. The CDR3 DNA reads as TGTGCCAGCAGTTACTCGGGCGACATGTATGGAAACACCATATATTTT. This encodes CASSYSGDMYGNTIYF.

V and J are TRBV27 and TRBJ2-2, with TRBD2 matching over 10 bases. V lost 4 bases to trimming and J lost 3 bases; unmatched junction nucleotides: 2. The CDR3 covers 15 residues. From germline, CDR1 is MNHEY and CDR2 SMNVEV (reference sequence). The CDR3 here is CASSWLAGDTGELFF. DNA for the CDR3: TGTGCCAGCAGTTGGCTAGCGGGGGACACCGGGGAGCTGTTTTTT.

V gene TRBV6-1 combines with J gene TRBJ2-7; 9 bases map to TRBD1. The CDR3 spans 15 residues. The V segment lost 4 bases and the J segment 6 bases; nucleotides outside the gene matches: 10. CDR1 is MNHNS and CDR2 is SASEGT in the germline V gene. The CDR3, as DNA: TGTGCCAGCAGTGGCCCGGGGACAGGGCTTGGCGAGCAGTACTTC. Residues: CASSGPGTGLGEQYF.

The J gene is TRBJ1-1, the V gene TRBV6-2 or TRBV6-3, with D uncertain. Looked up from germline, CDR1 is MNHEY and CDR2 is SVGEGT. The V end lost 6 bases, the J end lost 0 bases, and 11 bases lay between the germline ends. This CDR3 has 14 amino acids. This chain's CDR3 is CASSGTEMNTEAFF. The CDR3 nucleotides are TGTGCCAGCAGCGGAACAGAAATGAACACTGAAGCTTTCTTT.

The J gene is TRBJ2-7, the V gene TRBV9, with a weak D call TRBD2 (5 bases). The CDR3 spans 16 residues. V gave up 0 bases and J gave up 5 bases, with 18 bases separating them. The germline CDR1 and CDR2 sequences are SGDLS and YYNGEE. For the CDR3, the DNA is TGTGCCAGCAGCGTAGGACGTAGGACTCCGGACGACGAGCAGTACTTC. Translating it yields CASSVGRRTPDDEQYF. The full variable domain, completed using reference TRBV9 and TRBJ2-7, is DSGVTQTPKHLITATGQRVTLRCSPRSGDLSVYWYQQSLDQGLQFLIQYYNGEERAKGNILERFSAQQFPDLHSELNLSSLELGDSALYFCASSVGRRTPDDEQYFGPGTRLTVT.